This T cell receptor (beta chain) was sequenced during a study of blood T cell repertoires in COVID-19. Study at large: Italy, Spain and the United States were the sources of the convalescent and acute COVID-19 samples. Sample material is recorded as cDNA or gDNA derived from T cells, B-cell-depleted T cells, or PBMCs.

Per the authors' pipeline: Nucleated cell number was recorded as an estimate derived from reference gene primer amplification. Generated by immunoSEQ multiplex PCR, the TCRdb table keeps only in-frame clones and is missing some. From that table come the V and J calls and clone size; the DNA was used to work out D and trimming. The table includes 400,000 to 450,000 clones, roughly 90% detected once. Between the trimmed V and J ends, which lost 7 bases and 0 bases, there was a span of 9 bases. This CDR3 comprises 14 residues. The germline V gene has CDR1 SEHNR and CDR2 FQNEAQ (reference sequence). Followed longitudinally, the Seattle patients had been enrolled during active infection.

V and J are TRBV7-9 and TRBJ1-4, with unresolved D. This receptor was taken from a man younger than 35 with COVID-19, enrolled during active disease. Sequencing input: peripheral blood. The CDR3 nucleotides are TGTGCCAGCACCCCACGAGCAACTAATGAAAAACTGTTTTTT. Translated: CASTPRATNEKLFF.